Listed here are 14 T cell receptor beta chains from one sample, sequenced in a study of neoadjuvant nivolumab and ipilimumab in lung cancer. The repertoire was sequenced with immunoSEQ multiplex PCR; TCRdb's copy has only in-frame clones and lacks some. The sample includes over 20,000 clones, approximately 85% of them seen just once. This material consisted of tumor tissue, taken after neoadjuvant nivolumab, alone or with ipilimumab, at or shortly before surgery. Source of these receptors: an adult with non-small cell lung cancer.

The chain has TRBV15 and TRBJ2-1; the match to TRBD1 covers 7 bases. Trimming removed 5 bases from V and 3 bases from J; junction bases left unmatched: 7. The CDR3 loop spans 15 amino acids. CDR1 and CDR2 (germline): LNHNV, YYDKDF (reference sequence). The CDR3 DNA reads as TGTGCCACCAGCCTTCTAGGGGGCGGCTACAATGAGCAGTTCTTC. Translated, it gives CATSLLGGGYNEQFF.

The genes are TRBV11-3 and TRBJ2-2; possible D gene TRBD2, 6 bases. Trimming shortened V by 0 bases and J by 4 bases, and 15 bases separated the two germline ends. The CDR3 totals 17 residues. Germline CDR1 is SGHNT and CDR2 is YENEEA. CDR3 nucleotides: TGTGCCAGCAGCTTAGATACGACTAGGAGCGGCACCGGGGAGCTGTTTTTT. As protein: CASSLDTTRSGTGELFF.

The chain recombines TRBV6-1 with TRBJ1-1, with a possible D match to TRBD1 (5 bases). V shed 4 bases and J shed 1 base, with 13 bases lying between them. This CDR3 region has 15 residues. Germline V gene data show CDR1 as MNHNS and CDR2 as SASEGT. This chain's CDR3 is CASSGAHGANTEAFF. The DNA of the CDR3 is TGTGCCAGCAGTGGAGCACATGGGGCGAACACTGAAGCTTTCTTT.

This chain uses TRBV25-1 with TRBJ1-2, with D unclear. The germline gives CDR1 MGHDK, CDR2 SYGVNS. V was shortened by 2 bases and J by 4 bases, with 11 bases between the two germline ends. This CDR3 has 14 amino acids. The DNA for the CDR3 is TGTGCCAGCAGTGAAGGGCCAGATTTCTATGGCTACACCTTC. It codes for CASSEGPDFYGYTF.

The chain combines TRBV11-2 with TRBJ1-1, with D hard to call. Germline CDR1 and CDR2: SGHAT and FQNNGV. Trimming stripped 3 bases from V and 1 base from J, with 9 bases between. The CDR3 is 14 residues long. The CDR3 nucleotides are TGTGCCAGCAGCTTGAGCGAAGGGAACACTGAAGCTTTCTTT. It specifies CASSLSEGNTEAFF.

The V gene is TRBV4-2, the J gene TRBJ2-7; D not resolved. The CDR3 length is 13 residues. The germline V gene encodes CDR1 LGHNA and CDR2 YNFKEQ. V lost 2 bases, J lost 5 bases, and 10 bases lay in between. The chain's CDR3 is CASSQLDRDEQYF. For the CDR3, the DNA is TGTGCCAGCAGCCAACTCGATAGGGACGAGCAGTACTTC.

The chain recombines TRBV11-2 with TRBJ2-3; TRBD2 matches at 11 bases. V trimming: 5 bases; J trimming: 2 bases; junction bases outside the gene matches: 12. This CDR3 has 18 residues. Germline V gene lookup returns CDR1 SGHAT and CDR2 FQNNGV. The CDR3 nucleotides read TGTGCCAGCAGCCCCGGGGGGGTAGCGGGAGGGAACACAGATACGCAGTATTTT. This sequence encodes CASSPGGVAGGNTDTQYF. Together with reference TRBV11-2 and TRBJ2-3, the CDR3 gives the full variable domain: EAGVAQSPRYKIIEKRQSVAFWCNPISGHATLYWYQQILGQGPKLLIQFQNNGVVDDSQLPKDRFSAERLKGVDSTLKIQPAKLEDSAVYLCASSPGGVAGGNTDTQYFGPGTRLTVL.

The chain carries TRBV6-6 and TRBJ2-7; D perhaps matches TRBD2 (5 bases). In germline, CDR1 is MNHNY, CDR2 SVGAGI (reference sequence). Trimming shortened V by 0 bases and J by 2 bases, and 14 bases separated the two germline ends. The CDR3 has 16 amino acids. CDR3 nucleotides: TGTGCCAGCAGTTACTCTCCTCCCCCGGGGACCTACGAGCAGTACTTC. Translated, it gives CASSYSPPPGTYEQYF.

V is TRBV11-2 and J is TRBJ2-1; D may correspond to TRBD1 or TRBD2 (5 bases each). Germline-derived CDR1 and CDR2 are SGHAT and FQNNGV. V shed 5 bases and J shed 12 bases, with 11 bases lying between them. The CDR3 totals 11 residues. The CDR3: CASSPGRGQFF. In nucleotides, the CDR3 is TGTGCCAGCAGCCCGGGGCGAGGGCAGTTCTTC.

V usage is TRBV5-6 and J usage is TRBJ1-5, with D uncertain. The germline V gene encodes CDR1 SGHDT and CDR2 YYEEEE. V dropped 2 bases and J dropped 9 bases, with 15 bases sitting between them. CDR3 length equals 14 residues. The CDR3 reads CASSFSPGSAPQHF. The CDR3 DNA sequence: TGTGCCAGCAGCTTTTCTCCGGGGTCGGCGCCCCAGCATTTT. Variable domain in full (rest from reference TRBV5-6 and TRBJ1-5): DAGVTQSPTHLIKTRGQQVTLRCSPKSGHDTVSWYQQALGQGPQFIFQYYEEEERQRGNFPDRFSGHQFPNYSSELNVNALLLGDSALYLCASSFSPGSAPQHFGDGTRLSIL.

CDR3 DNA sequence: TGTGCCAGCAGCTTGTACGGGACTTACGAGCAGTACTTC. Encoded protein: CASSLYGTYEQYF. The chain has TRBV5-6 and TRBJ2-7, with D possibly matching TRBD2 (6 bases). Germline CDR1 is SGHDT and CDR2 is YYEEEE. The ends were cut back, 1 base at V and 4 bases at J, with 9 bases in the middle. This CDR3 spans 13 amino acids.

CDR3 sequence reads: CASSFRGDTGELFF. Here the CDR3 DNA reads TGTGCCAGCAGCTTCAGGGGCGACACCGGGGAGCTGTTTTTT. The chain carries TRBV5-6 and TRBJ2-2; possibly TRBD1 for D (6 bases). V lost 2 bases and J lost 3, with 8 bases in between. The germline V gene has CDR1 SGHDT and CDR2 YYEEEE. CDR3 length: 14 amino acids.

The chain is built from TRBV5-1 and TRBJ2-2; D not resolved. Germline V CDR1 and CDR2: SGHRS, YFSETQ. Trimming removed 0 bases from V and 0 bases from J, with 6 bases in between. There are 15 residues in the CDR3. The CDR3 DNA is TGCGCCAGCAGCTTGGGAAGTCCGAACACCGGGGAGCTGTTTTTT. It is translated as CASSLGSPNTGELFF.

DNA of the CDR3: TGTGCCAGCACCGTAGGATTGAAAGAGACCCAGTACTTC. This translates into CASTVGLKETQYF. This chain joins TRBV28 and TRBJ2-5; no firm D call. The germline gives CDR1 MDHEN, CDR2 SYDVKM. V gave up 7 bases and J gave up 3 bases, with 12 bases separating them. The CDR3 has 13 residues.